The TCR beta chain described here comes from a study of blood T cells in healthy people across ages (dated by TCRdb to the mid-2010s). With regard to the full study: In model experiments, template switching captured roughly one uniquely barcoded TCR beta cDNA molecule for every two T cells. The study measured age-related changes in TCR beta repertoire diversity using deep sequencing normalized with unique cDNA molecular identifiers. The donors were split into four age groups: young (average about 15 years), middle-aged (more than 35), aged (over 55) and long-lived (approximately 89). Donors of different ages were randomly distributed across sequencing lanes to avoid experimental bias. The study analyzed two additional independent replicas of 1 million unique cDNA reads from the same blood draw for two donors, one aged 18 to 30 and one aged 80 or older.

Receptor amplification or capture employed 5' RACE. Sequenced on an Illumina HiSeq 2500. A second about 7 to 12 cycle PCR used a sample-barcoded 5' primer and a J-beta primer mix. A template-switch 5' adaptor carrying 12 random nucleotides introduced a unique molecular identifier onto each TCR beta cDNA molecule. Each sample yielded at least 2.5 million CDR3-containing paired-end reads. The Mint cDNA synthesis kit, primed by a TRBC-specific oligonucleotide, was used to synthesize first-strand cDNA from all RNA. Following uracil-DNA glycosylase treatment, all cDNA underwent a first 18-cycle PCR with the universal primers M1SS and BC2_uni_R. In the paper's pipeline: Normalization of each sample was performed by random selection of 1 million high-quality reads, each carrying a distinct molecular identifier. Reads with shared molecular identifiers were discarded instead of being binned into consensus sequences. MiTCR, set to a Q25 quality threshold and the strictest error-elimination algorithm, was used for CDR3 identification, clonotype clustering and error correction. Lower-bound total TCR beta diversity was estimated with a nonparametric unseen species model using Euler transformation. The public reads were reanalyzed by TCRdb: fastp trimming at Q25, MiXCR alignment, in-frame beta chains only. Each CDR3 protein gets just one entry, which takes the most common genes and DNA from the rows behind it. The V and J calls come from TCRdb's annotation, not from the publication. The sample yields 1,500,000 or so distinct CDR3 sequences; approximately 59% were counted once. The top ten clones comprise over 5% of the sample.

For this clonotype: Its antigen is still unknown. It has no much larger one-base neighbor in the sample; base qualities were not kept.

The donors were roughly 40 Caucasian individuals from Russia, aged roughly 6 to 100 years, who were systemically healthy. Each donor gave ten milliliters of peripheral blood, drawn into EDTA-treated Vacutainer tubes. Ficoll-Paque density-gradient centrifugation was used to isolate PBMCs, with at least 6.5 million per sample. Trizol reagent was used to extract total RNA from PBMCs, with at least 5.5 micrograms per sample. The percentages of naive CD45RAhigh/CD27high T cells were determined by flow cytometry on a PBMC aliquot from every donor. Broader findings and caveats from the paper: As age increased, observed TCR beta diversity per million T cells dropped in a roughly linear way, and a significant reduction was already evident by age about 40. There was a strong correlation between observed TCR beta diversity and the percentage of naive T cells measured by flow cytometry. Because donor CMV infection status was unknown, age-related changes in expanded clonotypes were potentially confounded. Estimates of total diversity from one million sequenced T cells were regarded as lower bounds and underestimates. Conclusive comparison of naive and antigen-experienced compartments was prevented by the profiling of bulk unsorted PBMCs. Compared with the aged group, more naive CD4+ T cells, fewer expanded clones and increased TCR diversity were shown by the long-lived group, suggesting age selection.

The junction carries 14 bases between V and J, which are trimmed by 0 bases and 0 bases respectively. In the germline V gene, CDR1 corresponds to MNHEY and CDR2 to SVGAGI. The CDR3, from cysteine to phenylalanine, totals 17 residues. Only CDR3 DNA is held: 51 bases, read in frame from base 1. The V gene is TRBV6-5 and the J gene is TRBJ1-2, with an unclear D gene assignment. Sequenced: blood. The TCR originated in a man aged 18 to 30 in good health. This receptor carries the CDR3 CASSYSQLGPTNYGYTF. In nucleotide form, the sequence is TGTGCCAGCAGTTACTCCCAGTTAGGCCCTACTAACTATGGCTACACCTTC.